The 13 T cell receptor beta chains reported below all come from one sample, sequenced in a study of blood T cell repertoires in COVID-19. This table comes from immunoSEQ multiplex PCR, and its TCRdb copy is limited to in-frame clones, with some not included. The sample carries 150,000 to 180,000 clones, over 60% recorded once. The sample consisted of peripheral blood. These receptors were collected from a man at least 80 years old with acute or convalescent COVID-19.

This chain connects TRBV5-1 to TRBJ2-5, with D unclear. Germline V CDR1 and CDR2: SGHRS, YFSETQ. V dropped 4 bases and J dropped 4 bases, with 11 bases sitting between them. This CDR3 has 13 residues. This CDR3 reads CASSPAVGETQYF. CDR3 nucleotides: TGCGCCAGCAGCCCGGCGGTGGGAGAGACCCAGTACTTC.

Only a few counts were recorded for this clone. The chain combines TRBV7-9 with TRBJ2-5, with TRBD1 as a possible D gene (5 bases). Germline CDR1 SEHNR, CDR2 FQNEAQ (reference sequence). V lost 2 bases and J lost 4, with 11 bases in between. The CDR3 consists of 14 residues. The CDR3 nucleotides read TGTGCCAGCAGCTTACGGGCAGGGTTAGAGACCCAGTACTTC. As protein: CASSLRAGLETQYF.

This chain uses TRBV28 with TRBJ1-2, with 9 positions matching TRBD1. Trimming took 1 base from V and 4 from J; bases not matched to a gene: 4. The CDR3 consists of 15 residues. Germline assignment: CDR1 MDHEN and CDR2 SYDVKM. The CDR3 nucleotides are TGTGCCAGCAGTTTATATGGACAGGGGACCTATGGCTACACCTTC. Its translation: CASSLYGQGTYGYTF.

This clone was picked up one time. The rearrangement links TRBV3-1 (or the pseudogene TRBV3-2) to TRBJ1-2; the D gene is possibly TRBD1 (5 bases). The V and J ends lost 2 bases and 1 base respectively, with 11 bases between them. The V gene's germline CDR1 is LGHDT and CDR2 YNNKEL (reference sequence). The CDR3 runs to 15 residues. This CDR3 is CASSQRRGLNYGYTF. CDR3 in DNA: TGTGCCAGCAGCCAAAGAAGGGGCCTTAACTATGGCTACACCTTC.

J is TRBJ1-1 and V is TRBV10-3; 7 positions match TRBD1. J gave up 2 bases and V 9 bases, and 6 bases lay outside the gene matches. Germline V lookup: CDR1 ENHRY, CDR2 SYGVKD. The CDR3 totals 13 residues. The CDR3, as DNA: TGTGCCATGGCCGGACAGGAAAACACTGAAGCTTTCTTT. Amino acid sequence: CAMAGQENTEAFF.

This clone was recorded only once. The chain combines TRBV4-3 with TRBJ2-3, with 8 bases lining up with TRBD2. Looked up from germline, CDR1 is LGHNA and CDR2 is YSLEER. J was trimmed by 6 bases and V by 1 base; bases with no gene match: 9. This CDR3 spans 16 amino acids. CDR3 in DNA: TGCGCCAGCAGCCAAGCCTCCCCGGGGGGGACGGATACGCAGTATTTT. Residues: CASSQASPGGTDTQYF.

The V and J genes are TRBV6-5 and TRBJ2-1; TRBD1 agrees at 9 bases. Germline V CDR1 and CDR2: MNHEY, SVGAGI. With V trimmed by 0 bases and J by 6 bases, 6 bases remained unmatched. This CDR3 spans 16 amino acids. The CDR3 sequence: CASSYSGTGYGNEQFF. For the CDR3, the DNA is TGTGCCAGCAGTTACTCAGGGACAGGGTACGGCAATGAGCAGTTCTTC.

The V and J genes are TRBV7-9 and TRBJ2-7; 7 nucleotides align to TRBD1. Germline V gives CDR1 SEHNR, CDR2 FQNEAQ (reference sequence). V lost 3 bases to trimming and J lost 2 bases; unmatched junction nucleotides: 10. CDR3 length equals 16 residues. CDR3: CASSFLRDRKTYEQYV. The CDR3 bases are TGTGCCAGCAGCTTCCTCCGGGACAGAAAAACCTACGAGCAGTACGTC.

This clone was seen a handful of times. The CDR3 DNA is TGCGCCAGCAGCTTGGTACAGGGTAGCACAGATACGCAGTATTTT. Amino acid sequence: CASSLVQGSTDTQYF. J is TRBJ2-3 and V is TRBV5-1; D is possibly TRBD1 (6 bases). Germline V gene sequence: CDR1 SGHRS, CDR2 YFSETQ. Deletions cut 0 bases from V and 0 bases from J, with 8 bases between. The CDR3 has 15 amino acids.

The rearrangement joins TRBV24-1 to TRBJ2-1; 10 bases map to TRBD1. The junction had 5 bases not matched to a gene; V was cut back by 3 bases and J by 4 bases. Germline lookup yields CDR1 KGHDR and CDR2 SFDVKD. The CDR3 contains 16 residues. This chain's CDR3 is CATSDGGQGNYNEQFF. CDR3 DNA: TGTGCCACCAGTGATGGGGGACAGGGGAATTACAATGAGCAGTTCTTC.

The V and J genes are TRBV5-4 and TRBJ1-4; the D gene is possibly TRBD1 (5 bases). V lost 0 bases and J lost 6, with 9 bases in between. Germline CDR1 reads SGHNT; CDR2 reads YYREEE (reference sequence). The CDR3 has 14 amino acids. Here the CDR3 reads CASSLGREDEKLFF. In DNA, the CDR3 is TGTGCCAGCAGCTTGGGCAGGGAAGATGAAAAACTGTTTTTT.

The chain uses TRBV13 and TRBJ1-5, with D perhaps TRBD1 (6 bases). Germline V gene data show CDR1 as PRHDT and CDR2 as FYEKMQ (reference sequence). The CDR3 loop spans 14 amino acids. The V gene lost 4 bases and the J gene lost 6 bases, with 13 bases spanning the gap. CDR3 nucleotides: TGTGCCAGCAGCTCACAGGGCTCGGGTCAGCCCCAGCATTTT. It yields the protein CASSSQGSGQPQHF.

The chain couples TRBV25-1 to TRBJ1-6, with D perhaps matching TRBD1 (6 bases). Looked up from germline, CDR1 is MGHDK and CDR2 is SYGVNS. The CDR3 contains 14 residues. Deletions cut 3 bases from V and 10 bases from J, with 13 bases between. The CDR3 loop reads CASSEGGRESPLHF. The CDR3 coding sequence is TGTGCCAGCAGTGAGGGGGGGCGAGAATCACCCCTCCACTTT.